The rows below give T cell receptor beta chains drawn from one sample of a study of vaccination and CD4 T cells after COVID-19. These receptors' targets are unknown. Using its own MiXCR run on the PCR reads, TCRdb lists one record per CDR3 protein. The repertoire includes 15,000 or so distinct CDR3 sequences, 30% to 40% of them detected once, and approximately 5.6% sits in the top ten. This sample comprised CD4+ T cells from blood, cultured in vitro, obtained before SARS-CoV-2 vaccination. The receptors shown here come from a human donor who had recovered from COVID-19. CDR3s include the opening cysteine and the closing phenylalanine or tryptophan. D genes are given only for firm matches. The size of a clone is reported for some rows only, either as once, few or many, or as a class for expanded clones.

size | J | V | D | DNA | CDR3
NA | TRBJ1-1 | TRBV6-1 | NA | TGTGCCAGCGCGAACGGAGGACTGAACACTGAAGCTTTCTTT | CASANGGLNTEAFF
few | TRBJ1-2 | TRBV19 | NA | TGTGCCAGTAGTACGCCGCTAGGACGGAACTATGGCTACACCTTC | CASSTPLGRNYGYTF
NA | TRBJ1-1 | TRBV7-2 | TRBD1 | TGTGCCAGCAGCCTCCTCGACAGGGTTGAGGGCACTGAAGCTTTCTTT | CASSLLDRVEGTEAFF
few | TRBJ1-2 | TRBV30 | NA | TGTGCCCACAAGGTCGGGAGCTACACCTTC | CAHKVGSYTF
NA | TRBJ2-3 | TRBV4-3 | TRBD2 | TGCGCCAGCAGCCAAGATCCCCTAGCGGGGGGTTCAGATACGCAGTATTTT | CASSQDPLAGGSDTQYF
NA | TRBJ2-3 | TRBV20-1 | NA | TGCAGTGCTAATTCTGGGACATCAACCACAGATACGCAGTATTTT | CSANSGTSTTDTQYF
NA | TRBJ2-2 | TRBV7-9 | TRBD1 | TGTGCCAGCAGCTTAGCCCCAGGGGGCTTCGTTCCTACCGGGGAGCTGTTTTTT | CASSLAPGGFVPTGELFF
NA | TRBJ1-1 | TRBV30 | NA | TGTGCCTGGAGTGACTTTCTAGGGGGCACTGAAGCTTTCTTT | CAWSDFLGGTEAFF
few | TRBJ2-7 | TRBV18 | TRBD2 | TGTGCCAGCTCACCGGGAGGGACGGGGGAGCAGTACTTC | CASSPGGTGEQYF
NA | TRBJ1-2 | TRBV28 | TRBD1 | TGTGCCAGCAGTTTAGGTGGACAGGGCGGGTATGGCTACACCTTC | CASSLGGQGGYGYTF
NA | TRBJ1-1 | TRBV19 | TRBD1 | TGTGCCAGTAGTCCCCAAGGGACAGGGCTTAGGAACACTGAAGCTTTCTTT | CASSPQGTGLRNTEAFF
NA | TRBJ2-2 | TRBV7-2 | NA | TGTGCCAGCAGCCCACGGCGGCTTATTGTGACCGGGGAGCTGTTTTTT | CASSPRRLIVTGELFF
few | TRBJ2-1 | TRBV19 | NA | TGTGCCAGTAGTATAGGACGGTACAATGAGCAGTTCTTC | CASSIGRYNEQFF
few | TRBJ1-6 | TRBV20-1 | TRBD1 | TGCAGACCTCCCCAGGGGGCTCGATCACCCCTCCACTTT | CRPPQGARSPLHF